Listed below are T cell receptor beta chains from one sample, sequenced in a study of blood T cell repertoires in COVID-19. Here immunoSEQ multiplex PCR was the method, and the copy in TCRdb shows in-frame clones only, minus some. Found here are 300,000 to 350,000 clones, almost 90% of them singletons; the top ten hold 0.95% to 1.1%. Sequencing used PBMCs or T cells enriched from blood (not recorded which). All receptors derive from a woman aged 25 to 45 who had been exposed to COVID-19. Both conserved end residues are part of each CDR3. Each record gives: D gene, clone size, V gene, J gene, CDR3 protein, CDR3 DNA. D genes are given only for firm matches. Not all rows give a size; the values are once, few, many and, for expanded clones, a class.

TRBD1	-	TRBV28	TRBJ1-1	CASSLSAGGDEAFF	TGTGCCAGCAGTTTATCGGCAGGGGGCGATGAAGCTTTCTTT
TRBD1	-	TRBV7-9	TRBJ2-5	CASSYPGQGQETQYF	TGTGCCAGCAGCTACCCGGGACAGGGGCAAGAGACCCAGTACTTC
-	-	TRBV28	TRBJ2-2	CASSPSRITGELFF	TGTGCCAGCAGTCCGTCCAGGATCACCGGGGAGCTGTTTTTT
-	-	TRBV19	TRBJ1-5	CASSPGVNQPQHF	TGTGCCAGTAGCCCGGGGGTAAATCAGCCCCAGCATTTT
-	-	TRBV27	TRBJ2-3	CASSTSGIHTQYF	-
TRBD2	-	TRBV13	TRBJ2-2	CAIHSGVAGSTGELFF	TGTGCCATCCACTCCGGGGTAGCGGGAAGTACCGGGGAGCTGTTTTTT
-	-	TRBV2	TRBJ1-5	CASSEAHGRDQPQHF	TGTGCCAGCAGTGAAGCTCATGGCAGGGATCAGCCCCAGCATTTT
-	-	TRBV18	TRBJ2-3	CASSPLGQGPTDTQYF	TGTGCCAGCTCACCTCTCGGGCAGGGGCCCACAGATACGCAGTATTTT
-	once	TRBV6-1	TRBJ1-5	CASSVWTEVYSNQPQHF	TGTGCCAGCAGTGTTTGGACAGAGGTCTATAGCAATCAGCCCCAGCATTTT
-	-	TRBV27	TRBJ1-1	CASSWGGMNTEAFF	TGTGCCAGCAGTTGGGGAGGGATGAACACTGAAGCTTTCTTT
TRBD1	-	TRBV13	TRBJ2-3	CASSFRQGGTDTQYF	TGTGCCAGCAGCTTCAGACAGGGGGGCACAGATACGCAGTATTTT
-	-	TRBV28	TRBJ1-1	CASSLGGDTNTEAFF	TGTGCCAGCAGTTTGGGGGGGGACACCAACACTGAAGCTTTCTTT
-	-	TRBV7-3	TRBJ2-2	CASSPQTRGELFF	TGTGCCAGCAGCCCTCAGACTCGCGGGGAGCTGTTTTTT
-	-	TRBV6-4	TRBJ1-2	CASRRGQGIGGYTF	TGTGCCAGCAGGCGGGGGCAGGGTATTGGTGGCTACACCTTC
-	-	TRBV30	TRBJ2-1	CAWSRLAPNEQFF	TGTGCCTGGAGTAGGCTAGCCCCCAATGAGCAGTTCTTC
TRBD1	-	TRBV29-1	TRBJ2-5	CSGAGTVGQETQYF	TGCAGCGGCGCCGGGACAGTCGGGCAAGAGACCCAGTACTTC
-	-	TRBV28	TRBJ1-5	CASSFVGAGNQPQHF	TGTGCCAGCAGTTTTGTAGGGGCTGGGAATCAGCCCCAGCATTTT
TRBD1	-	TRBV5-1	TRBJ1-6	CASSLEGQGRSPLHF	TGCGCCAGCAGCTTGGAGGGACAGGGTCGTTCACCCCTCCACTTT
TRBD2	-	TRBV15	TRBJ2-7	CATSRDSGVGSYEQYF	TGTGCCACCAGCAGAGATAGCGGGGTTGGGTCCTACGAGCAGTACTTC
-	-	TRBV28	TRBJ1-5	CASSLGGGANQPQHF	TGTGCCAGCAGTTTAGGGGGGGGCGCAAATCAGCCCCAGCATTTT
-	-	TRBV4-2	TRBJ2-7	CASSQTTRNYEQYF	TGTGCCAGCAGCCAAACTACAAGGAACTACGAGCAGTACTTC
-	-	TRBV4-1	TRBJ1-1	CASSQDRVGTEAFF	TGCGCCAGCAGCCAAGATCGGGTGGGCACTGAAGCTTTCTTT
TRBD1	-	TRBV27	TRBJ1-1	CASSLGIDRVRAEAFF	TGTGCCAGCAGTCTGGGCATTGACAGGGTTCGCGCTGAAGCTTTCTTT
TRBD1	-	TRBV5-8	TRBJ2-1	CASRLYQGANEQFF	TGTGCCAGCAGATTATACCAGGGGGCCAATGAGCAGTTCTTC
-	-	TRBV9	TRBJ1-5	CASNLAGGNQPQHF	TGTGCCAGCAACCTAGCAGGGGGCAATCAGCCCCAGCATTTT
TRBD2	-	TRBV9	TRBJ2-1	CASSPGTSGSSYNEQFF	TGTGCCAGCAGCCCCGGGACTAGCGGGAGTTCCTACAATGAGCAGTTCTTC
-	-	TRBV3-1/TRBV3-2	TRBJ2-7	CASSQVSWTGTTYEQYF	TGTGCCAGCAGCCAAGTCTCCTGGACAGGGACTACCTACGAGCAGTACTTC
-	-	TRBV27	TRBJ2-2	CASSLVQVGTGELFF	TGTGCCAGCAGTTTAGTACAGGTTGGCACCGGGGAGCTGTTTTTT
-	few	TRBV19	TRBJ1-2	CASSIQGNYGYTF	TGTGCCAGTAGTATACAGGGTAACTATGGCTACACCTTC
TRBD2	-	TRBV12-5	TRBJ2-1	CASGLSGRVGEQFF	TGTGCTAGTGGTTTAAGCGGGAGGGTTGGTGAGCAGTTCTTC
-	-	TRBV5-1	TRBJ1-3	CASSLEGAGPYSGNTIYF	TGCGCCAGCAGCTTGGAAGGGGCAGGGCCCTACTCTGGAAACACCATATATTTT
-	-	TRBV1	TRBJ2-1	CTSSQNLAGVANEQFF	TGCACCAGCAGCCAAAATCTAGCGGGAGTTGCAAATGAGCAGTTCTTC
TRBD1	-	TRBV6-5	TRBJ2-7	CASRSLRTGFEQYF	TGTGCCAGCAGGAGCCTTAGGACAGGGTTCGAGCAGTACTTC
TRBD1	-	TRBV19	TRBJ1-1	CASSAEETGTARAFF	TGTGCCAGTAGTGCCGAAGAAACCGGGACAGCTAGGGCTTTCTTT
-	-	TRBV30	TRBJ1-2	CAWRATNYGYTF	TGTGCCTGGAGGGCCACTAACTATGGCTACACCTTC
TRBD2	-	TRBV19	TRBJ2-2	CASLWLADGNTGELFF	TGTGCCAGTTTATGGCTAGCGGATGGGAACACCGGGGAGCTGTTTTTT
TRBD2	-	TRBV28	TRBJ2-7	CASSFTPGLAEYEQYF	TGTGCCAGCAGTTTCACCCCGGGACTAGCGGAATACGAGCAGTACTTC
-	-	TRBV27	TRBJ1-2	CASSLLGTPPHSYGYTF	TGTGCCAGCAGTTTATTGGGGACTCCACCACACAGCTATGGCTACACCTTC